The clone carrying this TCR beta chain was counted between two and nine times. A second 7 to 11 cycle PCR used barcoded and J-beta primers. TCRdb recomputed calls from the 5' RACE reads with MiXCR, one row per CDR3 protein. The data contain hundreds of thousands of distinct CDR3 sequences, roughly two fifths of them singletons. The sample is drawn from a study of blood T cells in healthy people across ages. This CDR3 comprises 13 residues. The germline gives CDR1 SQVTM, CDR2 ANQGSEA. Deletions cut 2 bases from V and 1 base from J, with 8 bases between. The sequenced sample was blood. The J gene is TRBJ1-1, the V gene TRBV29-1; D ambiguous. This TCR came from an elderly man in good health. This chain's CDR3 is CSVEQTKNTEAFF. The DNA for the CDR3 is TGCAGCGTTGAACAGACTAAGAACACTGAAGCTTTCTTT.